Listed below are T cell receptor beta chains from one sample, sequenced in a study of blood T cell repertoires in COVID-19. Sequenced by immunoSEQ multiplex PCR; TCRdb stores in-frame clones only, minus some. The sample lists 150,000 to 200,000 clones; more than 90% were seen once. The sample taken for sequencing was peripheral blood. These receptor sequences come from a man aged 45-65 years with acute or convalescent COVID-19. The CDR3 runs from the conserved cysteine through the conserved F or W.

TRBV4-3 14 CASSQERKQTPLHF
TRBV2 15 CASGSGELNTGELFF
TRBV27 14 CASSPTGSSYGYTF
TRBV19 15 CASSIGGDRDQPQHF
TRBV7-6 17 CASSLGTGGRIGEKLFF
TRBV29-1 16 CSATGLAGDHYNEQFF
TRBV28 14 CASSLAGGQDTQYF
TRBV7-6 14 CASSLSGYNSPLHF
TRBV27 16 CASSLKQTPYNSPLHF
TRBV28 16 CASSSRDRVWNQPQHF
TRBV6-2/TRBV6-3 18 CASSYGRGLAGTYNEQFF
TRBV2 15 CASTVGTGGTYEQYF
TRBV29-1 18 CSVAKLAGGPSSYNEQFF
TRBV18 15 CASSRGAGGQETQYF
TRBV5-1 16 CASSSGLAGWYNEQFF
TRBV28 13 CASSPTGVYEQYF
TRBV6-5 13 CASISYSNTEAFF
TRBV28 12 CASSLAKNIQYF
TRBV5-8 15 CASSNAPDRGRTQYF
TRBV4-2 17 CASSQENTGVWFNEQFF
TRBV7-9 15 CASSLFPSGANVLTF
TRBV5-1 18 CASSLGAGTGGMGETQYF
TRBV4-2 13 CASSQVAGQPQHF
TRBV28 15 CASSSSGRGLYEQYF
TRBV19 14 CASIRGGMNTEAFF
TRBV11-2 18 CASSLALSGTSSVGELFF
TRBV28 15 CASTLAGINTGELFF
TRBV29-1 13 CSVWAGTAYEQYF
TRBV10-1 13 CASSRGQDYGYTF
TRBV27 18 CASSPGWGQAPYNEKLFF
TRBV5-8 15 CASSLAQGMNTEAFF
TRBV6-5 12 CASSRVNNEQFF
TRBV5-1 13 CASGDGGDTEAFF
TRBV30 13 CAWAGSDTGELFF
TRBV12-3/TRBV12-4 12 CASTRDSGGYTF
TRBV3-1/TRBV3-2 16 CASSQRRTSAGYEQYF
TRBV7-9 14 CASSFRGTNEKLFF
TRBV7-2 14 CASSFQAGSYEQYF
TRBV7-3 13 CASSNTGTTEAFF
TRBV2 13 CASIGGKGEKLFF
TRBV7-9 14 CASSRRAEFYGYTF
TRBV3-1/TRBV3-2 13 CASSLGATDTQYF
TRBV28 14 CASSAWTGQETQYF
TRBV27 11 CASSRTGELFF
TRBV18 14 CASSPGQGTYEQYF
TRBV19 13 CAAGRSGTGELFF
TRBV5-1 15 CASSLVGTGSDTQYF
TRBV19 12 CASQSSYNEQFF
TRBV12-3/TRBV12-4 13 CASSDERGETQYF
TRBV9 15 CASSVGAGGNQPQHF
TRBV6-2/TRBV6-3 17 CASSYALWSSYNSPLHF
TRBV7-6 17 CASSPGAGTGTYNEQFF
TRBV18 14 CASSPIGEYKKLFF
TRBV19 15 CASSGTVPSTDTQYF
TRBV6-2/TRBV6-3 13 CASSWDSSYEQYF
TRBV27 16 CASSSGGAARNQPQHF